The clone carrying this T cell receptor (beta chain) was detected once. Its antigen is unidentified. The data belong to a study of T cell responses to AZD1222 COVID-19 vaccine. Notes on the study in general: Researchers report vaccine-associated CD4 TCRs spanning spike, with dominance at 160-218 and 743-854. With two AZD1222 doses given, Spike-specific TCR breadth and depth both rose.

Germline CDR1 is LNHNV and CDR2 is YYDKDF (reference sequence). The ends were cut back, 5 bases at V and 8 bases at J, with 6 bases in the middle. This CDR3 is 11 amino acids long. Profiling relied on immunoSEQ multiplex PCR, and the TCRdb table lists in-frame clones only, not all of them. Among 84,000 or so clones, 90% to 95% were seen once, and the ten largest hold around 5.2%. The sequence was collected from an adult in good health. The gene calls are TRBV15 and TRBJ1-4; D not certain. Sequences were derived from peripheral blood, sampled on day 0 of MenACWY control vaccination. The CDR3 nucleotides are TGTGCCACCAGCGGTGGAGAAAAACTGTTTTTT. Translation: CATSGGEKLFF.